The rows below give T cell receptor beta chains drawn from one sample of a study of patients and donors after allogeneic stem cell transplantation. TCRdb itself ran the RT-PCR reads through MiXCR, one entry per CDR3 protein. In the table there are 400,000 to 450,000 distinct CDR3 sequences, approximately 16% of which are singletons. Sample: blood, either unsorted or a sorted T cell fraction (not recorded which). These receptors originate from a human donor who was either an allogeneic HSCT recipient or a stem cell or donor lymphocyte infusion donor (not recorded which). It is not recorded whose cells these are; they may come from a transplant donor. CDR3s include the opening cysteine and the closing phenylalanine or tryptophan.

V gene	J gene	CDR3 protein
TRBV20-1	TRBJ1-2	CSARRVAIGQGYTF
TRBV29-1	TRBJ2-3	CSVAPGGAKDTQYF
TRBV9	TRBJ2-7	CASSAWGAGGGEQYF
TRBV12-3/TRBV12-4	TRBJ2-2	CASSNIGTNTGELFF
TRBV5-1	TRBJ1-1	CASSLATGAVTEAFF
TRBV5-1	TRBJ1-1	CASSLDGGNTEAFF
TRBV7-9	TRBJ2-5	CASSLGGGLEETQYF
TRBV6-1	TRBJ2-1	CASGDRSLYNEQFF
TRBV20-1	TRBJ1-2	CSAKDGRAYGYTF
TRBV7-2	TRBJ2-5	CASSLGRGWGLQETQYF
TRBV27	TRBJ2-7	CASSLYGTSEQYF
TRBV27	TRBJ2-5	CASSLGTASETQYF
TRBV29-1	TRBJ2-1	CSVEGERNEQFF
TRBV12-3/TRBV12-4	TRBJ1-1	CASSPTSMAGLGIEAFF
TRBV23-1	TRBJ2-7	CASGGVTYEQYF
TRBV9	TRBJ1-1	CASSAVTSAPTEAFF
TRBV5-1	TRBJ2-5	CASSPGGGTQETQYF
TRBV19	TRBJ2-3	CASSIGIGIPDTQYF
TRBV24-1	TRBJ2-3	CATASGGVTDTQYF
TRBV6-1	TRBJ1-1	CASRDTKGMNTEAFF
TRBV3-1	TRBJ2-3	CASSQGAGGAPNTQYF
TRBV3-1	TRBJ1-6	CASSQDEGFSPLHF
TRBV7-2	TRBJ2-7	CASSLIGGSSYEQYF